These 9 T cell receptor beta chains originate from one sample sequenced in a study of blood T cell repertoires in COVID-19. Assay: immunoSEQ multiplex PCR; the TCRdb copy retains only in-frame clones and omits some. This sample has roughly 150,000 clones, with approximately 82% found just once. Material for sequencing was peripheral blood. The receptors derive from a woman between 50 and 59 years old with acute or convalescent COVID-19.

The chain couples TRBV28 to TRBJ1-3; 7 bases are shared with TRBD1. With 7 bases clipped from V and 5 bases from J, the junction kept 11 bases outside the gene matches. Germline CDR1 and CDR2: MDHEN and SYDVKM. The CDR3 runs 15 residues. For the CDR3, the DNA is TGTGCCAGCAAGCCGACAGGGAAGGAGAGAAACACCATATATTTT. Translation gives CASKPTGKERNTIYF.

The V gene is TRBV6-6, the J gene TRBJ2-7; TRBD1 aligns across 10 bases. Germline V gene sequence: CDR1 MNHNY, CDR2 SVGAGI (reference sequence). V trimming: 0 bases; J trimming: 5 bases; junction bases outside the gene matches: 7. The CDR3 is 16 amino acids. The CDR3 region is CASSYSAGTGENEQYF. CDR3 nucleotides: TGTGCCAGCAGTTACTCGGCCGGGACAGGGGAGAACGAGCAGTACTTC.

The chain recombines TRBV29-1 with TRBJ2-3; possible D gene TRBD2, 6 bases. V dropped 0 bases and J dropped 6 bases, with 7 bases sitting between them. Germline V lookup: CDR1 SQVTM, CDR2 ANQGSEA. This CDR3 is 12 amino acids long. CDR3 protein: CSVEDGGDTQYF. The CDR3 region has the DNA TGCAGCGTTGAAGATGGGGGGGATACGCAGTATTTT.

The chain links TRBV4-3 to TRBJ1-4, with D perhaps TRBD1 (5 bases). Germline V gene data show CDR1 as LGHNA and CDR2 as YSLEER. The germline V and J ends were trimmed by 0 bases and 0 bases, with 11 bases remaining between them. This CDR3 region has 17 residues. The CDR3 spells CASSQDLQATTNEKLFF. CDR3 nucleotides: TGCGCCAGCAGCCAAGATTTACAGGCCACAACTAATGAAAAACTGTTTTTT.

The genes are TRBV25-1 and TRBJ1-5; D is possibly TRBD1 (6 bases). The CDR3 loop spans 15 amino acids. In germline, CDR1 is MGHDK, CDR2 SYGVNS. Trimming took 5 bases from V and 7 from J, leaving 18 bases between them. DNA of the CDR3: TGTGCCAGCAGTCTCGGGGGGGCCTTTGGACAGCCCCAGCATTTT. The encoded protein is CASSLGGAFGQPQHF.

V and J are TRBV29-1 and TRBJ2-1; D is uncertain. Trimming removed 1 base from V and 7 bases from J, with 5 bases in between. From germline, CDR1 is SQVTM and CDR2 ANQGSEA. This CDR3 region has 11 residues. The CDR3 DNA reads TGCAGCGTTGAAGCACATAATGAGCAGTTCTTC. Encoded protein: CSVEAHNEQFF.

The V gene is TRBV12-3 or TRBV12-4, the J gene TRBJ1-3; weak D call: TRBD1 (5 bases). The CDR3 covers 13 residues. Trimming shortened V by 2 bases and J by 9 bases, and 11 bases separated the two germline ends. The CDR3 coding sequence is TGTGCCAGCAGTTTATCCGGGGGACCCACCATATATTTT. It specifies CASSLSGGPTIYF.

This clone was observed a few times. The chain employs TRBV7-2 and TRBJ2-7; D gene unclear. Looked up from germline, CDR1 is SGHTA and CDR2 is FQGNSA. The CDR3 loop spans 13 amino acids. Trimming left V 5 bases short and J 4 bases short, with 12 bases between. The CDR3 is CASSLLFIYEQYF. Written as DNA, the CDR3 is TGTGCCAGCAGCCTACTATTCATTTACGAGCAGTACTTC.

The chain has TRBV6-6 and TRBJ2-1, with 7 bases identical to TRBD2. CDR1 and CDR2 from the germline V gene are MNHNY and SVGAGI (reference sequence). The CDR3 covers 11 residues. J was trimmed by 15 bases and V by 10 bases; bases with no gene match: 12. The CDR3 region has the DNA TGTGCCACCTATCTGGCGGGAGAGGGGTTCTTC. Translating gives CATYLAGEGFF.